This is a list of T cell receptor beta chains from one sample in a study of monozygotic twins with inflammatory bowel disease. TCRdb derives one entry per CDR3 protein from the 5' RACE reads, leaving out DNA. Across over 110,000 distinct CDR3 sequences, the top ten clones capture about 2.6% of the sample. The source material was blood. The receptors shown here come from a human donor with ulcerative colitis or Crohn's disease, or a healthy co-twin of an affected twin (not recorded which). CDR3s include the opening cysteine and the closing phenylalanine or tryptophan. Each record gives: CDR3 length, V gene, J gene, CDR3 protein.

12,TRBV7-2,TRBJ2-5,CASSLGLQTQYF
12,TRBV20-1,TRBJ2-5,CSSYVGGETQYF
14,TRBV20-1,TRBJ1-4,CSARGDATNEKLFF
17,TRBV6-5,TRBJ2-7,CASSYSNRGGPTYEQYF
15,TRBV27,TRBJ1-2,CASSFLSEYNYGYTF
14,TRBV18,TRBJ2-7,CASSRTTRPYEQYF
17,TRBV7-9,TRBJ2-5,CASSYASGTGEKETQYF
14,TRBV19,TRBJ2-1,CATLSGGSYNEQFF
14,TRBV7-2,TRBJ1-2,CASSPRQGNYGYTF
15,TRBV18,TRBJ2-5,CASSPHKGPGETQYF
20,TRBV6-2/TRBV6-3,TRBJ2-1,CASSYGTSGGTRRLTTEQFF
11,TRBV19,TRBJ2-1,CASSIYNEQFF
14,TRBV7-6,TRBJ1-4,CASSLQLGRVKLFF
14,TRBV29-1,TRBJ2-7,CSVEIQESSYEQYF
16,TRBV6-5,TRBJ1-5,CASSYSKWGSDQPQHF
12,TRBV7-2,TRBJ2-1,CASSLESFYWFF
14,TRBV6-2/TRBV6-3,TRBJ2-7,CASSYSGVTYEQYF
19,TRBV4-2,TRBJ2-3,CASSPLVRNSGESTDTQYF
15,TRBV4-3,TRBJ1-2,CASSQDLGPFFGYTF
13,TRBV3-1,TRBJ1-2,CASSQGSAYGYTF
14,TRBV11-2,TRBJ1-2,CASSLVPGQVGYTF
14,TRBV6-5,TRBJ2-3,CASSYHTPTDTQYF
16,TRBV4-3,TRBJ2-5,CASSQDRYRTEETQYF
12,TRBV7-9,TRBJ2-1,CAGGTGTWEQFF
15,TRBV5-6,TRBJ2-3,CASSWDREYTDTQYF
15,TRBV5-1,TRBJ2-3,CASTRSEIGADTQYF
16,TRBV24-1,TRBJ2-7,CATSDSTGTGGYEQYF
15,TRBV6-2/TRBV6-3,TRBJ2-7,CASSSPLWGSYEQYF
13,TRBV20-1,TRBJ1-6,CSASGGQNSPLHF
14,TRBV5-1,TRBJ2-7,CASSPGQRQYEQYF
15,TRBV7-8,TRBJ1-2,CASSLALWAGSGYTF
17,TRBV20-1,TRBJ1-2,CSARDLVGTGQSYGYTF
15,TRBV12-3/TRBV12-4,TRBJ2-1,CASSPSLAGGHEQFF
16,TRBV5-5,TRBJ1-4,CASSFRWTGEGEKLFF
14,TRBV5-1,TRBJ2-2,CASSLTDNTGELFF
14,TRBV9,TRBJ2-2,CASSVVPGGGELFF
11,TRBV7-9,TRBJ2-1,CASTTDNEQFF
14,TRBV10-3,TRBJ2-1,CAISDGQGANEQFF
15,TRBV7-9,TRBJ1-2,CASSLASQGNYGYTF
14,TRBV6-2/TRBV6-3,TRBJ2-5,CASGFSRGRETQYF
15,TRBV5-1,TRBJ2-5,CASSFSTTAEETQYF
16,TRBV6-4,TRBJ2-3,CASSATGKRGTDTQYF
16,TRBV18,TRBJ1-5,CASSLSGTGGTQPQHF
15,TRBV9,TRBJ1-1,CASSVLGGTDTEAFF
14,TRBV19,TRBJ2-1,CASSIGGGAREQFF
14,TRBV6-2/TRBV6-3,TRBJ1-1,CASSYRGGNTEAFF
14,TRBV20-1,TRBJ2-7,CSARGMGISYEQYF
13,TRBV20-1,TRBJ2-2,CSGVGGNTGELFF
14,TRBV28,TRBJ2-4,CASTLGVGKNIQYF
15,TRBV4-3,TRBJ2-7,CASSQVGTGLLEQYF
14,TRBV18,TRBJ2-3,CASSPGPGADTQYF
16,TRBV7-9,TRBJ2-3,CASSLGRDARTDTQYF
12,TRBV28,TRBJ2-5,CASSRNVETQYF
15,TRBV20-1,TRBJ2-5,CSAFPGRVSAKTQYF
14,TRBV10-3,TRBJ2-7,CAIRNQGGSYEQYF
16,TRBV25-1,TRBJ1-3,CASIEGVGGSGNTIYF
15,TRBV20-1,TRBJ2-3,CSARDLGGGADTQYF
15,TRBV29-1,TRBJ1-1,CSVARGWGMNTEAFF
15,TRBV7-2,TRBJ1-5,CASSPRGPSNQPQHF